This is a list of T cell receptor beta chains from one sample in a study of tumour-infiltrating T cells in Burkitt lymphoma. This table comes from immunoSEQ multiplex PCR, and its TCRdb copy is limited to in-frame clones, with some not included. The data show roughly 8,500 clones, with less than 75% seen just once and about 5.2% held by the top ten. Sample: tumor tissue. These receptors were taken from a human donor with diffuse large B-cell lymphoma. The CDR3 runs from the conserved cysteine through the conserved F or W. A D gene is named only where the DNA matches it firmly. Expanded clones get a size class; other rows say once, few or many, or leave the size out.

-	TRBV5-1	-	TRBJ2-7	CASSLGSRMLAYEQYF	TGCGCCAGCAGCTTGGGCAGCCGGATGTTGGCGTACGAGCAGTACTTC
-	TRBV18	few	TRBJ1-1	CASSPNWGSQAFF	TGTGCCAGCTCCCCAAATTGGGGCAGTCAAGCTTTCTTT
TRBD1	TRBV18	-	TRBJ1-1	CASSQGQGSTEAFF	TGTGCCAGCTCGCAGGGACAGGGGAGCACTGAAGCTTTCTTT
TRBD1	TRBV5-4	-	TRBJ2-7	CASRKDRGSEQYF	TGTGCCAGCAGAAAGGACAGGGGAAGCGAGCAGTACTTC
TRBD1	TRBV19	few	TRBJ2-3	CATRDRYSTDTQYF	TGTGCCACTAGGGACAGATATAGCACAGATACGCAGTATTTT
TRBD1	TRBV7-9	medium-sized	TRBJ1-1	CASSFQGDTEAFF	TGTGCCAGCAGCTTCCAGGGGGACACTGAAGCTTTCTTT
TRBD1	TRBV6-6	-	TRBJ2-2	CASKGQGTTGELFF	TGTGCCAGCAAGGGACAGGGGACCACCGGGGAGCTGTTTTTT
-	TRBV30	few	TRBJ1-2	CAREYYGYTF	TGTGCGAGGGAGTACTATGGCTACACCTTC
-	TRBV28	once	TRBJ1-2	CASSLSGLGDIDYGYTF	TGTGCCAGCAGTTTAAGCGGCTTAGGGGACATAGACTATGGCTACACCTTC
TRBD2	TRBV25-1	-	TRBJ2-7	CASSETTSGRPYEQYF	TGTGCCAGCAGTGAAACGACTAGCGGCAGACCCTACGAGCAGTACTTC
-	TRBV29-1	-	TRBJ2-7	CSAKGPYEQYF	TGCAGCGCCAAGGGTCCATACGAGCAGTACTTC
TRBD1	TRBV6-1	few	TRBJ1-1	CASRPRTGGLPEAFF	TGTGCCAGCAGGCCCAGGACAGGGGGGCTCCCTGAAGCTTTCTTT
-	TRBV6-1	-	TRBJ2-5	CASSLGWVETQYF	TGTGCCAGCAGTCTCGGGTGGGTGGAGACCCAGTACTTC
-	TRBV27	-	TRBJ1-6	CASSFGGSNSPLHF	TGTGCCAGCAGTTTCGGGGGGTCGAATTCACCCCTCCACTTT
-	TRBV15	medium-sized	TRBJ2-7	CATSSEEGGRSYEQYF	TGTGCCACCAGCAGTGAGGAGGGCGGGCGATCCTACGAGCAGTACTTC
-	TRBV5-4	-	TRBJ2-2	CAIVDREGTGELFF	TGTGCCATCGTGGACAGGGAGGGGACCGGGGAGCTGTTTTTT